A selection of T cell receptor beta chains follows, all from one sample in a study of T cell responses to AZD1222 COVID-19 vaccine. Measured with immunoSEQ multiplex PCR; TCRdb has only the in-frame clones, and not every one. The profile covers roughly 100,000 clones, with about 91% appearing a single time and approximately 40% taken by the ten largest. The sample was peripheral blood, taken 28 days after the second AZD1222 dose. These receptor sequences come from an adult who received the AZD1222 COVID-19 vaccine. Both conserved end residues are part of each CDR3. D genes are given only for firm matches.

D gene	J gene	V gene	CDR3 length	CDR3 DNA	CDR3 protein
TRBD1	TRBJ2-1	TRBV6-2/TRBV6-3	15	TGTGCCAGCAGCAAACAGGGGAGCTCCTACAATGAGCAGTTCTTC	CASSKQGSSYNEQFF
.	TRBJ1-1	TRBV19	14	TGTGCCAGTAGTATAGGGGGAGGGTTAACTGAAGCTTTCTTT	CASSIGGGLTEAFF
.	TRBJ2-5	TRBV21-1	15	TGTGCCAGCAGCACTGGACTAGCGGGACACGAGACCCAGTACTTC	CASSTGLAGHETQYF
.	TRBJ2-7	TRBV6-5	11	TGTGCCAGCACCTTGGGGTACGAGCAGTACTTC	CASTLGYEQYF
.	TRBJ1-4	TRBV27	13	TGTGCCAGCAGTTTTGGAGGTAATGAAAAACTGTTTTTT	CASSFGGNEKLFF
TRBD1	TRBJ2-4	TRBV5-5	14	TGTGCCAGCAGACCCCCGGGACAGGGAAGCATTCAGTACTTC	CASRPPGQGSIQYF
.	TRBJ2-7	TRBV7-3	15	TGTGCCAGCAGCTTAGGCCACGGGTCTAACTACGAGCAGTACTTC	CASSLGHGSNYEQYF
TRBD2	TRBJ2-7	TRBV30	16	TGTGCCTGGACCACCAGGACTAGCGGGGCTACCTACGAGCAGTACTTC	CAWTTRTSGATYEQYF
.	TRBJ1-1	TRBV30	16	TGTGCCTGTTATTATAGCCCGGGAGCACTGAACACTGAAGCTTTCTTT	CACYYSPGALNTEAFF
.	TRBJ1-2	TRBV30	14	TGTGCCTGGAGTGTACAAGACTTGGGGTATGGCTACACCTTC	CAWSVQDLGYGYTF
TRBD1	TRBJ2-7	TRBV7-9	15	TGTGCCAGCAGCGACAGGACAGGACGGATCCACGAGCAGTACTTC	CASSDRTGRIHEQYF
.	TRBJ1-4	TRBV7-2	13	TGTGCCAGCAGCTTCGGACCTAATGAAAAACTGTTTTTT	CASSFGPNEKLFF
.	TRBJ1-6	TRBV11-1	14	TGTGCCAGCAGCTTATTTCAGGGGAATTCACCCCTCCACTTT	CASSLFQGNSPLHF